These 11 T cell receptor beta chains were all obtained from the same sample, sequenced in a study of blood T cell repertoires in COVID-19. Sequencing was performed with immunoSEQ multiplex PCR; in TCRdb, only in-frame clones are kept and a portion is missing. The repertoire consists of roughly 100,000 clones, with around 84% occurring once and the leading ten covering around 4.5%. Sequencing was done on a sample of peripheral blood. The receptors were gathered from a human donor in a cohort sampled during active COVID-19.

This clone was seen once. The chain joins TRBV5-4 to TRBJ2-5; 10 nucleotides match TRBD1. V gave up 4 bases and J gave up 4 bases; unmatched junction bases: 4. Germline lookup yields CDR1 SGHNT and CDR2 YYREEE (reference sequence). The CDR3 extends over 14 amino acids. The DNA of the CDR3 is TGTGCCAGCAGCCCGGACAGGGGGATAGAGACCCAGTACTTC. Translating gives CASSPDRGIETQYF.

The V gene is TRBV18, the J gene TRBJ2-5; unclear D gene. Germline CDR1 reads KGHSH; CDR2 reads LQKENI. With 3 bases removed from V and 0 bases from J, the gap between germline ends came to 20 bases. The CDR3 has 18 residues. In nucleotides, the CDR3 is TGTGCCAGCTCACCGGGTCGAGGTCGGCTACTGTACCAAGAGACCCAGTACTTC. Translated, it gives CASSPGRGRLLYQETQYF.

The V call is TRBV5-1, the J call TRBJ1-2; 8 positions agree with TRBD1. The germline CDR1 and CDR2 sequences are SGHRS and YFSETQ. V shed 4 bases and J 0 bases; nucleotides not matched to a gene: 8. CDR3 length: 16 amino acids. The chain's CDR3 is CASSPGQDTANYGYTF. The CDR3 region has the DNA TGCGCCAGCAGCCCGGGACAGGATACGGCTAACTATGGCTACACCTTC.

This clone was seen once. The chain links TRBV4-3 to TRBJ1-2; D not resolved. The CDR3 sequence is 13 residues long. V lost 4 bases and J 4 bases, leaving 10 bases between the germline ends. CDR1 is LGHNA and CDR2 is YSLEER in the germline V gene. CDR3 protein: CASSPSGIYGYTF. DNA for the CDR3: TGCGCCAGCAGCCCCAGCGGGATCTATGGCTACACCTTC.

The chain has TRBV11-2 and TRBJ2-3; TRBD1 is a possible D gene (5 bases). Germline loops: CDR1 SGHAT, CDR2 FQNNGV. This CDR3 region has 16 residues. The ends were cut back, 6 bases at V and 6 bases at J, with 22 bases in the middle. The CDR3 DNA is TGTGCCAGCAGTCTCAACACCGACAGATCCAGTGATACGCAGTATTTT. The encoded protein is CASSLNTDRSSDTQYF.

The chain combines TRBV7-9 with TRBJ2-1; 8 nucleotides line up with TRBD2. The V gene's germline CDR1 is SEHNR and CDR2 FQNEAQ (reference sequence). The J segment lost 7 bases and the V segment lost 3 bases, leaving 17 bases of the junction unmatched. The CDR3 spans 18 residues. In DNA, the CDR3 is TGTGCCAGCAGCTTTCGGAGTAGCGGGGTAGGCGTAAGGAATGAGCAGTTCTTC. Its translation is CASSFRSSGVGVRNEQFF. Full variable domain (remainder filled in from reference TRBV7-9 and TRBJ2-1): DTGVSQNPRHKITKRGQNVTFRCDPISEHNRLYWYRQTLGQGPEFLTYFQNEAQLEKSRLLSDRFSAERPKGSFSTLEIQRTEQGDSAMYLCASSFRSSGVGVRNEQFFGPGTRLTVL.

J is TRBJ2-7 and V is TRBV4-3, with a possible D match to TRBD1 (6 bases). The V and J ends lost 6 bases and 2 bases respectively, with 20 bases between them. The CDR3 contains 16 residues. Germline lookup yields CDR1 LGHNA and CDR2 YSLEER. In DNA form, the CDR3 reads TGCGCCAGCAGTAAAAACCCATGGACAGCAACCTACGAGCAGTACTTC. As protein: CASSKNPWTATYEQYF.

This sequence joins TRBV7-6 and TRBJ1-3; D is perhaps TRBD1 (6 bases). V gave up 4 bases and J gave up 3 bases, with 16 bases separating them. Germline V gene sequence: CDR1 SGHVS, CDR2 FNYEAQ. The CDR3 runs 16 residues. As DNA, the CDR3 is TGTGCCAGCAGCTCGTCGCTCGGGACACTTGGAAACACCATATATTTT. Translating gives CASSSSLGTLGNTIYF.

This chain connects TRBV6-2 or TRBV6-3 to TRBJ1-2; 8 bases are a match to TRBD1. The length of the CDR3 is 15 residues. Germline CDR1 MNHEY, CDR2 SVGEGT. Trimming took 5 bases from V and 5 from J; bases not matched to a gene: 10. CDR3 nucleotide sequence: TGTGCCAGCAGTCCCGGGACAGGCCTCTCATATGGCTACACCTTC. It yields the protein CASSPGTGLSYGYTF.

The J gene is TRBJ2-3, the V gene TRBV5-8, with 9 bases lining up with TRBD1. This CDR3 region has 16 residues. V dropped 2 bases and J dropped 5; count of bases not matched to a gene: 9. Germline CDR1 is SGHTS and CDR2 is YDEGEE. The chain's CDR3 is CASSFPLQGAGDTQYF. Written as DNA, the CDR3 is TGTGCCAGCAGCTTCCCCTTACAGGGGGCTGGAGATACGCAGTATTTT. Complete variable domain (other parts from reference TRBV5-8 and TRBJ2-3): EAGVTQSPTHLIKTRGQQATLRCSPISGHTSVYWYQQALGLGLQFLLWYDEGEERNRGNFPPRFSGRQFPNYSSELNVNALELEDSALYLCASSFPLQGAGDTQYFGPGTRLTVL.

This chain connects TRBV6-5 to TRBJ2-5; 7 nucleotides line up with TRBD2. The V segment lost 5 bases and the J segment 5 bases; nucleotides outside the gene matches: 11. This CDR3 has 15 amino acids. Per germline, CDR1 MNHEY and CDR2 SVGAGI. CDR3: CASSLARLAGETQYF. CDR3 DNA sequence: TGTGCCAGCAGTCTAGCAAGACTAGCTGGGGAGACCCAGTACTTC.